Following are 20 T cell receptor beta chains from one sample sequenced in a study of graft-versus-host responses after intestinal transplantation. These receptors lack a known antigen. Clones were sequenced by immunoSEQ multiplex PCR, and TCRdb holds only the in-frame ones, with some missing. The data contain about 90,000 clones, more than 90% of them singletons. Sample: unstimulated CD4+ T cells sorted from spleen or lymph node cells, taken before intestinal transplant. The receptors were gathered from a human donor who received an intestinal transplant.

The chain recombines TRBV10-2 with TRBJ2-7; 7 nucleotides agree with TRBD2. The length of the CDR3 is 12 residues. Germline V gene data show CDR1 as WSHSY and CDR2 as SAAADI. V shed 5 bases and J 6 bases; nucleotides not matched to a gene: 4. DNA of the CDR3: TGCGCCAGCAGTATCAGGGAGGGCGAGCAGTACTTC. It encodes CASSIREGEQYF.

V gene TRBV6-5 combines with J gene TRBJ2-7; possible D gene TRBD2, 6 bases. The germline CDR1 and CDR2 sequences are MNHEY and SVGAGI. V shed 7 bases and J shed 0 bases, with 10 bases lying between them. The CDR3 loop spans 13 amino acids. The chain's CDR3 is CASTRGSSYEQYF. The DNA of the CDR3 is TGTGCCAGCACCCGGGGGAGCTCCTACGAGCAGTACTTC.

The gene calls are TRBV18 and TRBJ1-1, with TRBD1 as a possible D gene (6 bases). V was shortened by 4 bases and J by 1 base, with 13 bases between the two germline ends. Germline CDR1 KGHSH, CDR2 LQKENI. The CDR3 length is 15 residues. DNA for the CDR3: TGTGCCAGCTCACGGCCTGGGACAAAGAACACTGAAGCTTTCTTT. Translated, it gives CASSRPGTKNTEAFF.

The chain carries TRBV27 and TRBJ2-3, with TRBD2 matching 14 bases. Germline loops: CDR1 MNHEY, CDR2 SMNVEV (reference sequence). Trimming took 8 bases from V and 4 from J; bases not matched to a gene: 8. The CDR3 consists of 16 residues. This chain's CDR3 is CASWGTSGRVADTQYF. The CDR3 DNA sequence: TGTGCCAGCTGGGGGACTAGCGGGAGAGTGGCAGATACGCAGTATTTT.

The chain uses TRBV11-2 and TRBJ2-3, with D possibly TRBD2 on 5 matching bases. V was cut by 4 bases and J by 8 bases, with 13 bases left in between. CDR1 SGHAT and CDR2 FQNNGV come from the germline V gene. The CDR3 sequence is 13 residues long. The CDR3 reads CASSSGPEGTQYF. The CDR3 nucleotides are TGTGCCAGCAGCTCCGGACCCGAGGGTACGCAGTATTTT.

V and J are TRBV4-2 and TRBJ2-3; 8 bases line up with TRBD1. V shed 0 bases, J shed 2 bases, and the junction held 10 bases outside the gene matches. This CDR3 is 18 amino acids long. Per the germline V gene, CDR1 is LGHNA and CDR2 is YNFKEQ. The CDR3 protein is CASSQDRQGAIYTDTQYF. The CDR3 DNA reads TGTGCCAGCAGCCAAGATCGGCAGGGGGCCATCTACACAGATACGCAGTATTTT.

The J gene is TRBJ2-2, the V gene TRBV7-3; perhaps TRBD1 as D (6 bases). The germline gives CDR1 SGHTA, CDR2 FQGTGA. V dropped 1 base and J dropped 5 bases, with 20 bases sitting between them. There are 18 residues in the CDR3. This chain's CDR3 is CASSLIPPVGGGTGELFF. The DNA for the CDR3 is TGTGCCAGCAGCTTAATACCCCCCGTTGGGGGCGGAACCGGGGAGCTGTTTTTT.

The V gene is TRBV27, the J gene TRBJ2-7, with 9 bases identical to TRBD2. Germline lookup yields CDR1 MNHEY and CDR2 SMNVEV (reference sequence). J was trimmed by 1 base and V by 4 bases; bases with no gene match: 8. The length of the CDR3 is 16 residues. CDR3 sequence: CASSSHRTSASYEQYF. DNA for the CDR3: TGTGCCAGCAGTTCCCACCGGACTAGCGCATCCTACGAGCAGTACTTC.

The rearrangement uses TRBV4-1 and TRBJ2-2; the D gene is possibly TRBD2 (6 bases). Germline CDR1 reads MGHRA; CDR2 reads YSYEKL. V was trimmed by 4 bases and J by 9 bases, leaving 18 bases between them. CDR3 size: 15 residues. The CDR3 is CASSLIVTGVRELFF. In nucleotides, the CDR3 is TGCGCCAGCAGCCTTATCGTCACGGGAGTAAGGGAGCTGTTTTTT.

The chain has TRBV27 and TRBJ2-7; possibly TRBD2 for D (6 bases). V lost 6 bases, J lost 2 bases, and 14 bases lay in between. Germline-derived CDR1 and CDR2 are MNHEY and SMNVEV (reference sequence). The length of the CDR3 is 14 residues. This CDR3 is CASRGTQKTYEQYF. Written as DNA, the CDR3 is TGTGCCAGCAGGGGGACTCAGAAAACCTACGAGCAGTACTTC.

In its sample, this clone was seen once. The CDR3 here is CASSLSFNYGYTF. CDR3 nucleotides: TGTGCCAGCAGCCTCAGCTTTAACTATGGCTACACCTTC. The rearrangement links TRBV11-2 to TRBJ1-2; D unclear. V was pared by 5 bases and J by 1 base, with 8 bases between. Germline assignment: CDR1 SGHAT and CDR2 FQNNGV. The CDR3 has 13 amino acids.

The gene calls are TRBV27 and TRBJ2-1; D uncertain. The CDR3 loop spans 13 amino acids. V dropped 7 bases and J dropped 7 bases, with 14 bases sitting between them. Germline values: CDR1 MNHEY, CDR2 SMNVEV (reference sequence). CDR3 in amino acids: CASTLLVGNEQFF. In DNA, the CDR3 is TGTGCCAGCACCCTCCTCGTCGGGAATGAGCAGTTCTTC.

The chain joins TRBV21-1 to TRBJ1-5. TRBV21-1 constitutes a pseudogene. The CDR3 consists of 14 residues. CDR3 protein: CASSKSGDNQPQHF. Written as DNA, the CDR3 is TGTGCCAGCAGCAAAAGCGGGGACAATCAGCCCCAGCATTTT.

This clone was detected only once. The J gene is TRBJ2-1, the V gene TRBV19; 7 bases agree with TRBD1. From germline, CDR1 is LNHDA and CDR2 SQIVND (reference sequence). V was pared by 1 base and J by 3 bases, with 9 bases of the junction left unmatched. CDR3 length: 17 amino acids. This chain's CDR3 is CASSIAATGIGYNEQFF. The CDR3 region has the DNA TGTGCCAGTAGTATAGCCGCGACAGGGATAGGCTACAATGAGCAGTTCTTC.

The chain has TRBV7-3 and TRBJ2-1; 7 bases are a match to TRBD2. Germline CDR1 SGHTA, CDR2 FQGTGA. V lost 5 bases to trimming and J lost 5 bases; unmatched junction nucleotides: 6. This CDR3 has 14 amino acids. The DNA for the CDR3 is TGTGCCAGCAGCCAACGACTAGCCCACAATGAGCAGTTCTTC. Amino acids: CASSQRLAHNEQFF.

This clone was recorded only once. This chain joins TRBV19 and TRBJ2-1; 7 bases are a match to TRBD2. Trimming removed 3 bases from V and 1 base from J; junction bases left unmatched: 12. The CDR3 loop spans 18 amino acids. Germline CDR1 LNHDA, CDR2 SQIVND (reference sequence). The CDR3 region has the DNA TGTGCCAGTAGTATTCTCAATCCGGGAGGCCCTTCCTACAATGAGCAGTTCTTC. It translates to CASSILNPGGPSYNEQFF.

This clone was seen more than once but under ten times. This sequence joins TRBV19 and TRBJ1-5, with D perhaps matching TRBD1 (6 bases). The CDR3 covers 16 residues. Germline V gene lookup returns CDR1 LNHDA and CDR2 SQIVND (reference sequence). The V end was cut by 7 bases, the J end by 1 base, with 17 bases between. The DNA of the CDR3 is TGTGCCAGTACCCCCCGGGGGGCCTTAAGCAATCAGCCCCAGCATTTT. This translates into CASTPRGALSNQPQHF.

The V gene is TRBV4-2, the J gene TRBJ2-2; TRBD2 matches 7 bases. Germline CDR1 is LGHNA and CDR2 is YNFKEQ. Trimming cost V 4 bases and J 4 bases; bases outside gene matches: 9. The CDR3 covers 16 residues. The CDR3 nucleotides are TGTGCCAGCAGCCGAGCGGGGACTACCGCCACCGGGGAGCTGTTTTTT. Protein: CASSRAGTTATGELFF.

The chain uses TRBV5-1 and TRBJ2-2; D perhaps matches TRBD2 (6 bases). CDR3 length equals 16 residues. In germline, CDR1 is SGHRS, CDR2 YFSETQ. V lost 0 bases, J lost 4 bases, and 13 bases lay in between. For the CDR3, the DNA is TGCGCCAGCAGCTTGGTGGCGGGGTTCAGCACCGGGGAGCTGTTTTTT. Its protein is CASSLVAGFSTGELFF.

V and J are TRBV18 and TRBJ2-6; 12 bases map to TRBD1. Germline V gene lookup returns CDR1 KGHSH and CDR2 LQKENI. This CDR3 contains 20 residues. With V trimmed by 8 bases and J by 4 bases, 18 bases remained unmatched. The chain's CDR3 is CASRPTQPGQGATGANVLTF. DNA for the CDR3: TGTGCCAGCAGACCTACTCAACCGGGACAGGGGGCTACCGGGGCCAACGTCCTGACTTTC. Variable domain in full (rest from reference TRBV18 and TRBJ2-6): NAGVMQNPRHLVRRRGQEARLRCSPMKGHSHVYWYRQLPEEGLKFMVYLQKENIIDESGMPKERFSAEFPKEGPSILRIQQVVRGDSAAYFCASRPTQPGQGATGANVLTFGAGSRLTVL.